These T cell receptor beta chains were read from a single sample in a study of CD8 T cells in Susac syndrome. TCRdb re-called the immunoSEQ multiplex PCR reads with MiXCR, one entry per CDR3 protein. Among roughly 190,000 distinct CDR3 sequences listed, over 90% were seen once. The material sequenced was CD8+ T cells from PBMCs. These receptor sequences come from a human donor with Susac syndrome. CDR3s include the opening cysteine and the closing phenylalanine or tryptophan. The order of the fields is D gene, J gene, clone size, V gene, CDR3 protein, CDR3 DNA. The D gene is left open where the match is weak. The size entry is marked missing in some rows and otherwise reads once, few, many or a size class.

D: TRBD1
J: TRBJ1-2
size: .
V: TRBV29-1
CDR3: CSGIDRENYGYTF
DNA: TGCAGCGGCATCGACAGGGAGAACTATGGCTACACCTTC

D: TRBD1
J: TRBJ2-7
size: .
V: TRBV13
CDR3: CASSLGGQGNEQYF
DNA: TGTGCCAGCAGCTTAGGGGGACAGGGTAACGAGCAGTACTTC

D: TRBD2
J: TRBJ2-1
size: .
V: TRBV2
CDR3: CASSEFYRGGSPYNEQFF
DNA: TGTGCCAGCAGTGAATTTTATAGGGGCGGGAGTCCTTACAATGAGCAGTTCTTC

D: TRBD2
J: TRBJ2-1
size: .
V: TRBV7-2
CDR3: CASSPDWTSGRSEQFF
DNA: TGTGCCAGCAGCCCCGACTGGACTAGCGGGAGAAGTGAGCAGTTCTTC

D: .
J: TRBJ1-5
size: .
V: TRBV4-2
CDR3: CANSQEVGGSGNQPQHF
DNA: TGTGCCAACAGCCAAGAGGTTGGGGGCTCCGGCAATCAGCCCCAGCATTTT

D: .
J: TRBJ1-5
size: .
V: TRBV6-6
CDR3: CASSYETVVNQPQHF
DNA: TGTGCCAGCAGTTACGAGACAGTCGTCAATCAGCCCCAGCATTTT

D: .
J: TRBJ1-1
size: .
V: TRBV20-1
CDR3: CSARGVGGGETEAFF
DNA: TGCAGTGCTAGAGGGGTAGGGGGTGGGGAAACTGAAGCTTTCTTT

D: .
J: TRBJ1-1
size: .
V: TRBV3-1
CDR3: CASSQDLGENTEAFF
DNA: TGTGCCAGCAGCCAAGATTTGGGCGAGAACACTGAAGCTTTCTTT

D: .
J: TRBJ1-2
size: .
V: TRBV6-5
CDR3: CASWGAGYGYTF
DNA: TGTGCCAGCTGGGGCGCGGGCTATGGCTACACCTTC

D: .
J: TRBJ2-7
size: .
V: TRBV2
CDR3: CASSGVAYYEQYF
DNA: TGTGCCAGCAGTGGGGTGGCGTACTACGAGCAGTACTTC

D: .
J: TRBJ1-1
size: .
V: TRBV6-2/TRBV6-3
CDR3: CASSSAGSTEAFF
DNA: TGTGCCAGCAGTTCCGCGGGTAGCACTGAAGCTTTCTTT

D: .
J: TRBJ1-2
size: once
V: TRBV13
CDR3: CASSTGLNYGYTF
DNA: TGTGCCAGCAGCACCGGACTCAACTATGGCTACACCTTC

D: .
J: TRBJ1-5
size: once
V: TRBV27
CDR3: CASGHLSNQPQHF
DNA: TGTGCCAGTGGACACTTGAGCAATCAGCCCCAGCATTTT

D: .
J: TRBJ2-7
size: .
V: TRBV2
CDR3: CASSETADPYEQYF
DNA: TGTGCCAGCAGTGAAACGGCAGATCCCTACGAGCAGTACTTC

D: .
J: TRBJ2-5
size: .
V: TRBV11-2
CDR3: CASSPRETPRETQYF
DNA: TGTGCCAGCAGCCCCCGGGAAACACCAAGGGAGACCCAGTACTTC

D: .
J: TRBJ1-2
size: .
V: TRBV20-1
CDR3: CSAREVSGAHYGYTF
DNA: TGCAGTGCTAGAGAGGTGTCAGGGGCTCACTATGGCTACACCTTC

D: TRBD1
J: TRBJ1-4
size: .
V: TRBV12-3/TRBV12-4
CDR3: CASSHTGPRRGHEKLFF
DNA: TGTGCCAGCAGTCACACGGGACCGCGGAGGGGGCATGAAAAACTGTTTTTT

D: .
J: TRBJ2-1
size: .
V: TRBV9
CDR3: CASSADYEEQFF
DNA: TGTGCCAGCAGCGCGGACTATGAGGAGCAGTTCTTC

D: .
J: TRBJ1-3
size: .
V: TRBV19
CDR3: CASNPGLSGNTIYF
DNA: TGTGCCAGTAATCCAGGGCTCTCTGGAAACACCATATATTTT

D: TRBD2
J: TRBJ2-7
size: .
V: TRBV6-5
CDR3: CASSVAGGPYEQYF
DNA: TGTGCCAGCAGTGTGGCGGGGGGGCCCTACGAGCAGTACTTC

D: .
J: TRBJ1-4
size: .
V: TRBV20-1
CDR3: CGRSDGEKLFF
DNA: TGCGGTCGGAGTGACGGTGAAAAACTGTTTTTT

D: TRBD1
J: TRBJ2-2
size: .
V: TRBV6-1
CDR3: CASSPNPGGPNTGELFF
DNA: TGTGCCAGCAGTCCCAACCCAGGGGGACCGAACACCGGGGAGCTGTTTTTT

D: .
J: TRBJ2-3
size: .
V: TRBV29-1
CDR3: CSVGRGSDTQYF
DNA: TGCAGCGTCGGCCGGGGTTCAGATACGCAGTATTTT

D: .
J: TRBJ1-1
size: .
V: TRBV7-2
CDR3: CASSFSPHREMNTEAFF
DNA: TGTGCCAGCAGCTTTTCCCCACACAGGGAGATGAACACTGAAGCTTTCTTT

D: .
J: TRBJ1-1
size: .
V: TRBV12-3/TRBV12-4
CDR3: CAVGDLNTEAFF
DNA: TGTGCCGTCGGGGACCTGAACACTGAAGCTTTCTTT

D: TRBD1
J: TRBJ2-5
size: .
V: TRBV20-1
CDR3: CSAGAGTGSQETQYF
DNA: TGCAGTGCAGGGGCCGGGACAGGGAGCCAAGAGACCCAGTACTTC

D: .
J: TRBJ1-1
size: .
V: TRBV20-1
CDR3: CSARQPLLGGDTEAFF
DNA: TGCAGTGCTAGACAGCCCCTCCTCGGGGGCGATACTGAAGCTTTCTTT

D: TRBD2
J: TRBJ2-7
size: .
V: TRBV20-1
CDR3: CSATKTSGLPYEQYF
DNA: TGCAGTGCTACCAAGACTAGCGGATTACCCTACGAGCAGTACTTC

D: TRBD1
J: TRBJ1-1
size: .
V: TRBV29-1
CDR3: CSVPQGDTEAFF
DNA: TGCAGCGTTCCCCAGGGGGACACTGAAGCTTTCTTT

D: .
J: TRBJ2-3
size: .
V: TRBV12-3/TRBV12-4
CDR3: CASSLLAGDTQYF
DNA: TGTGCCAGCAGTTTACTGGCCGGTGATACGCAGTATTTT

D: TRBD1
J: TRBJ2-5
size: .
V: TRBV7-8
CDR3: CASSFRDSRRWTQYF
DNA: TGTGCCAGCAGCTTCCGGGACAGCCGGCGTTGGACCCAGTACTTC

D: TRBD1
J: TRBJ2-7
size: .
V: TRBV30
CDR3: CACAGQGYEQYF
DNA: TGTGCCTGCGCTGGACAGGGCTACGAGCAGTACTTC

D: TRBD2
J: TRBJ2-7
size: .
V: TRBV6-5
CDR3: CASSYSVAGGSYEQYF
DNA: TGTGCCAGCAGTTACTCGGTGGCGGGGGGGAGCTACGAGCAGTACTTC

D: .
J: TRBJ2-1
size: .
V: TRBV12-3/TRBV12-4
CDR3: CASSGNTYYNEQFF
DNA: TGTGCCAGCAGTGGGAACACCTACTACAATGAGCAGTTCTTC

D: .
J: TRBJ2-2
size: once
V: TRBV20-1
CDR3: CSAREDANTGELFF
DNA: TGCAGTGCTAGAGAGGACGCGAACACCGGGGAGCTGTTTTTT

D: TRBD1
J: TRBJ1-1
size: once
V: TRBV9
CDR3: CASSVEDRANTEAFF
DNA: TGTGCCAGCAGCGTAGAGGACAGGGCGAACACTGAAGCTTTCTTT

D: .
J: TRBJ2-7
size: .
V: TRBV11-1
CDR3: CASSLDYSAWEQYF
DNA: TGTGCCAGCAGCTTAGACTATTCCGCTTGGGAGCAGTACTTC

D: TRBD2
J: TRBJ2-7
size: .
V: TRBV9
CDR3: CASSVGTSGAFEQYF
DNA: TGTGCCAGCAGCGTCGGGACTAGCGGGGCTTTCGAGCAGTACTTC

D: TRBD2
J: TRBJ2-3
size: .
V: TRBV20-1
CDR3: CSARTPLAGNTDTQYF
DNA: TGCAGTGCTAGAACCCCACTAGCGGGAAACACAGATACGCAGTATTTT

D: .
J: TRBJ1-1
size: .
V: TRBV25-1
CDR3: CASNPSEGLTEAFF
DNA: TGTGCCAGCAATCCTTCAGAGGGACTGACTGAAGCTTTCTTT

D: TRBD1
J: TRBJ2-2
size: .
V: TRBV12-3/TRBV12-4
CDR3: CAILLGGRQGARELFF
DNA: TGTGCCATCCTGTTGGGGGGCCGACAGGGGGCAAGGGAGCTGTTTTTT

D: TRBD1
J: TRBJ2-3
size: .
V: TRBV7-8
CDR3: CASTPRTGVATQYF
DNA: TGTGCCAGCACTCCAAGGACAGGGGTCGCTACGCAGTATTTT

D: .
J: TRBJ2-7
size: .
V: TRBV19
CDR3: CASLTDEASYEQYF
DNA: TGTGCCAGCCTAACCGACGAAGCTAGCTACGAGCAGTACTTC

D: TRBD1
J: TRBJ2-1
size: .
V: TRBV15
CDR3: CATSSRGQSSNEQFF
DNA: TGTGCCACCAGCAGCAGGGGACAGTCGTCCAATGAGCAGTTCTTC

D: TRBD1
J: TRBJ2-7
size: .
V: TRBV27
CDR3: CASSGQGEGEQYF
DNA: TGTGCCAGCAGTGGACAGGGGGAAGGCGAGCAGTACTTC

D: .
J: TRBJ1-5
size: .
V: TRBV4-1
CDR3: CASSQVLDQPQHF
DNA: TGCGCCAGCAGCCAAGTCTTGGATCAGCCCCAGCATTTT

D: .
J: TRBJ1-5
size: .
V: TRBV7-9
CDR3: CASSPGNQPQHF
DNA: TGTGCCAGCAGCCCGGGGAATCAGCCCCAGCATTTT

D: .
J: TRBJ2-5
size: .
V: TRBV3-1
CDR3: CASSQVGASYQETQYF
DNA: TGTGCCAGCAGCCAGGTCGGCGCCTCGTACCAAGAGACCCAGTACTTC

D: .
J: TRBJ2-2
size: once
V: TRBV19
CDR3: CASSISGQRNTGELFF
DNA: TGTGCCAGTAGTATCTCTGGACAGCGGAACACCGGGGAGCTGTTTTTT

D: .
J: TRBJ2-7
size: .
V: TRBV7-8
CDR3: CASSLFGDDYEQYF
DNA: TGTGCCAGCAGCTTATTCGGGGACGATTACGAGCAGTACTTC

D: .
J: TRBJ1-1
size: .
V: TRBV2
CDR3: CASSEWGGTEAFF
DNA: TGTGCCAGCAGTGAATGGGGAGGCACTGAAGCTTTCTTT

D: TRBD1
J: TRBJ1-1
size: .
V: TRBV5-4
CDR3: CASSSGGGFGTEAFF
DNA: TGTGCCAGCAGCTCAGGGGGCGGATTTGGCACTGAAGCTTTCTTT

D: .
J: TRBJ2-6
size: .
V: TRBV27
CDR3: CASSRHSYSGANVLTF
DNA: TGTGCCAGCAGTCGGCACTCATACTCTGGGGCCAACGTCCTGACTTTC

D: .
J: TRBJ1-2
size: .
V: TRBV7-9
CDR3: CASSRIPRYGYTF
DNA: TGTGCCAGCAGCCGGATCCCTAGATATGGCTACACCTTC